The 27 T cell receptor beta chains below all came from one sample that was sequenced in a study of T cell responses to AZD1222 COVID-19 vaccine. Repertoires were generated with immunoSEQ multiplex PCR, while TCRdb's copy carries only in-frame clones and drops some. This repertoire shows 60,000 to 85,000 clones, around 85% found once; its top ten account for about a fifth. The material sequenced was peripheral blood, taken on day 0 of AZD1222 vaccination. All receptors derive from an adult in good health.

The chain recombines TRBV3-1 (or the pseudogene TRBV3-2) with TRBJ1-6; 7 bases fit TRBD1. After removal of 1 base from V and 9 bases from J, the junction contained 12 bases not matched to a gene. The CDR3 length is 17 residues. Germline V gives CDR1 LGHDT, CDR2 YNNKEL (reference sequence). CDR3 amino acids: CASSQGDSRRRGSPLHF. CDR3 nucleotide sequence: TGTGCCAGCAGCCAAGGGGACAGCCGGCGGAGGGGTTCACCCCTCCACTTT.

The rearrangement links TRBV5-1 to TRBJ2-1; 10 bases are a match to TRBD1. Germline assignment: CDR1 SGHRS and CDR2 YFSETQ. The CDR3 sequence is 18 residues long. J lost 8 bases, V lost 5 bases, and 19 bases had no gene match. The CDR3 is CASSTPTIQTGGLYEQFF. In nucleotides, the CDR3 is TGCGCCAGCAGTACCCCCACAATACAGACAGGGGGCCTCTATGAGCAGTTCTTC.

The J gene is TRBJ2-1, the V gene TRBV3-1 (or the pseudogene TRBV3-2), with 9 bases that match TRBD2. V shed 2 bases and J 4 bases; nucleotides not matched to a gene: 3. In germline, CDR1 is LGHDT, CDR2 YNNKEL (reference sequence). The CDR3 spans 15 residues. This CDR3 is CASSQTTSGYNEQFF. DNA for the CDR3: TGTGCCAGCAGCCAAACGACTAGCGGTTACAATGAGCAGTTCTTC.

The rearrangement uses TRBV6-2 or TRBV6-3 and TRBJ2-1; 12 bases are shared with TRBD2. The junction had 16 bases not matched to a gene; V was cut back by 6 bases and J by 10 bases. The CDR3 has 17 amino acids. In germline, CDR1 is MNHEY, CDR2 SVGEGT. The CDR3 spells CASSHPTSGGFSGEQFF. For the CDR3, the DNA is TGTGCCAGCAGCCACCCGACTAGCGGGGGATTCAGCGGAGAGCAGTTCTTC.

This chain joins TRBV5-1 and TRBJ1-2; D is unresolved. CDR3 length equals 14 residues. The V gene's germline CDR1 is SGHRS and CDR2 YFSETQ. With 1 base removed from V and 2 bases from J, the gap between germline ends came to 9 bases. The CDR3 coding sequence is TGCGCCAGCAGCTTGACGGGAGAAAACTATGGCTACACCTTC. It specifies CASSLTGENYGYTF.

The rearrangement joins TRBV3-1 (or the pseudogene TRBV3-2) to TRBJ2-1; D gene uncertain. V lost 2 bases to trimming and J lost 6 bases, with 5 bases between them. The CDR3 loop spans 12 amino acids. The germline V gene has CDR1 LGHDT and CDR2 YNNKEL (reference sequence). CDR3 DNA sequence: TGTGCCAGCAGCCAAAGAGTCAATGAGCAGTTCTTC. Protein product: CASSQRVNEQFF.

This sequence joins TRBV11-3 and TRBJ2-7, with 9 bases matching TRBD1. Germline CDR1 SGHNT, CDR2 YENEEA. After removal of 1 base from V and 1 base from J, the junction contained 5 bases not matched to a gene. The CDR3 sequence is 16 residues long. The CDR3 nucleotides are TGTGCCAGCAGCTTAGGGGCCGGGACAGGGTCCTACGAGCAGTACTTC. Translating it yields CASSLGAGTGSYEQYF.

The chain has TRBV16 and TRBJ2-1; 10 bases map to TRBD2. Per the germline V gene, CDR1 is KGHSY and CDR2 is FQNENV. The CDR3 consists of 17 residues. Trimming at V came to 2 bases and at J to 5 bases, leaving 9 bases not matched to a gene. CDR3: CASSQLGLAGAHNEQFF. CDR3 in DNA: TGTGCCAGCAGCCAACTTGGGCTAGCGGGAGCCCACAATGAGCAGTTCTTC.

The rearrangement links TRBV29-1 to TRBJ1-2, with D possibly matching TRBD1 (5 bases). Germline-derived CDR1 and CDR2 are SQVTM and ANQGSEA. V lost 2 bases, J lost 4 bases, and 17 bases lay in between. This CDR3 has 15 amino acids. For the CDR3, the DNA is TGCAGCGTTGAATCCCCGTTGGGCAGGGCCTATGGCTACACCTTC. This codes for CSVESPLGRAYGYTF.

The chain uses TRBV4-1 and TRBJ2-1; D not certain. V was pared by 3 bases and J by 2 bases, with 14 bases between. CDR3 size: 16 residues. From germline, CDR1 is MGHRA and CDR2 YSYEKL. The CDR3 nucleotides read TGCGCCAGCAGCCATCGGCAACGAGGCCCCTACAATGAGCAGTTCTTC. This sequence encodes CASSHRQRGPYNEQFF.

This chain links TRBV10-3 with TRBJ1-1; a weak D match, TRBD1 (5 bases). V lost 6 bases and J lost 7, with 9 bases in between. The CDR3 is 11 residues long. Germline-derived CDR1 and CDR2 are ENHRY and SYGVKD. The CDR3 here is CAIRGQGEAFF. The CDR3 coding sequence is TGTGCCATCAGGGGGCAAGGTGAAGCTTTCTTT.

The chain has TRBV30 and TRBJ2-5; 11 positions agree with TRBD2. The CDR3 has 14 residues. The V gene's germline CDR1 is GTSNPN and CDR2 SVGIG (reference sequence). The trim removed 8 bases at V and 2 bases at J, leaving 7 bases unmatched. The CDR3 loop reads CAHGLAGGQETQYF. In DNA, the CDR3 is TGTGCCCACGGTCTAGCGGGAGGTCAAGAGACCCAGTACTTC.

This clone was counted once. The chain uses TRBV11-2 and TRBJ2-7; the D gene could be TRBD1 or TRBD2 (5 bases each). Trimming took off 5 bases at V and 3 bases at J, with 26 bases between the two ends. The CDR3 extends over 18 amino acids. From germline, CDR1 is SGHAT and CDR2 FQNNGV. CDR3 nucleotide sequence: TGTGCCAGCAGCCCCTTCCCCTCATCCCGGGACGTTCACTACGAGCAGTACTTC. It yields the protein CASSPFPSSRDVHYEQYF.

This chain joins TRBV5-4 and TRBJ2-2; TRBD1 matches at 9 bases. The CDR3 spans 16 residues. Germline values: CDR1 SGHNT, CDR2 YYREEE (reference sequence). V dropped 4 bases and J dropped 5; count of bases not matched to a gene: 9. In nucleotides, the CDR3 is TGTGCCAGCAGCCCGCCGGGACAGGGTGGAACCGGGGAGCTGTTTTTT. Translated, it gives CASSPPGQGGTGELFF.

The V and J genes are TRBV5-1 and TRBJ2-1; 7 positions match TRBD1. Germline V gene sequence: CDR1 SGHRS, CDR2 YFSETQ. The CDR3 sequence is 16 residues long. J gave up 4 bases and V 4 bases, and 11 bases lay outside the gene matches. In nucleotides, the CDR3 is TGCGCCAGCAGCGGGAAAACAGGGGAGAGATACAATGAGCAGTTCTTC. It is translated as CASSGKTGERYNEQFF.

The chain recombines TRBV6-1 with TRBJ1-6; no definite D call. The CDR3 consists of 14 residues. CDR1 is MNHNS, CDR2 SASEGT, per germline. The germline V and J ends were trimmed by 3 bases and 7 bases, with 10 bases remaining between them. The CDR3 reads CASSDGWTNSPLHF. CDR3 in DNA: TGTGCCAGCAGTGACGGGTGGACGAATTCACCCCTCCACTTT.

This clone was detected once. The chain couples TRBV5-4 to TRBJ2-5; 7 nucleotides match TRBD1. Germline V gives CDR1 SGHNT, CDR2 YYREEE (reference sequence). The trim removed 3 bases at V and 2 bases at J, leaving 1 base unmatched. This CDR3 spans 13 amino acids. CDR3 protein: CASSWTGQETQYF. DNA for the CDR3: TGTGCCAGCAGCTGGACAGGTCAAGAGACCCAGTACTTC.

The J gene is TRBJ1-2, the V gene TRBV5-1, with D possibly matching TRBD1 (6 bases). Trimming pared 4 bases from V and 0 bases from J, leaving 10 bases between. The CDR3 spans 14 residues. Germline V gene sequence: CDR1 SGHRS, CDR2 YFSETQ. DNA for the CDR3: TGCGCCAGCAGCGGTACAGGGTCTAACTATGGCTACACCTTC. Translated: CASSGTGSNYGYTF.

This chain uses TRBV10-3 with TRBJ2-1; TRBD2 matches 12 bases. The CDR3 covers 17 residues. V was pared by 10 bases and J by 2 bases, with 12 bases of the junction left unmatched. Germline CDR1 reads ENHRY; CDR2 reads SYGVKD. CDR3 DNA sequence: TGTGCCACAGGGGGGGCTAGCGGGAGGGCCACCTACAATGAGCAGTTCTTC. Protein: CATGGASGRATYNEQFF.

A single count supports this clone. The J gene is TRBJ1-2, the V gene TRBV6-5; tentatively, D is TRBD1 (5 bases). CDR3 size: 14 residues. V was trimmed by 2 bases and J by 0 bases, leaving 7 bases between them. Germline V lookup: CDR1 MNHEY, CDR2 SVGAGI. The CDR3 bases are TGTGCCAGCAGTTACGGACAATCTAACTATGGCTACACCTTC. Encoded protein: CASSYGQSNYGYTF.

The chain has TRBV14 and TRBJ2-2, with D hard to call. This CDR3 has 17 residues. CDR1 and CDR2 from the germline V gene are SGHDN and FVKESK. Deletions cut 4 bases from V and 1 base from J, with 16 bases between. CDR3 coding DNA: TGTGCCAGCAGCCCTAAAACCCAGGCGGTGAACACCGGGGAGCTGTTTTTT. Residues: CASSPKTQAVNTGELFF.

This sequence joins TRBV4-1 and TRBJ1-2; 9 nucleotides match TRBD1. Trimming removed 4 bases from V and 8 bases from J; junction bases left unmatched: 20. The CDR3 runs 18 residues. Germline-derived CDR1 and CDR2 are MGHRA and YSYEKL. As DNA, the CDR3 is TGCGCCAGCAGCCCCCCCGGGACAGGGCCACCAACGATATCGGGCTACACCTTC. Amino acids: CASSPPGTGPPTISGYTF.

V usage is TRBV10-3 and J usage is TRBJ2-7, with D perhaps matching TRBD2 (5 bases). This CDR3 has 15 residues. Germline CDR1 ENHRY, CDR2 SYGVKD. With 5 bases removed from V and 5 bases from J, the gap between germline ends came to 19 bases. The CDR3 nucleotides are TGTGCCATCAGTCCCCAGAGCGGTCGGAGCCACGAGCAGTACTTC. Protein: CAISPQSGRSHEQYF.

V gene TRBV7-9 combines with J gene TRBJ1-1, with D hard to call. V was trimmed by 5 bases and J by 2 bases, leaving 12 bases between them. This CDR3 region has 14 residues. CDR1 and CDR2 (germline): SEHNR, FQNEAQ (reference sequence). CDR3 nucleotides: TGTGCCAGCAGCCCAGTGACGGTTAACACTGAAGCTTTCTTT. The encoded protein is CASSPVTVNTEAFF.

The rearrangement joins TRBV10-2 to TRBJ1-2; D is perhaps TRBD1 (5 bases). This CDR3 region has 14 residues. V was trimmed by 7 bases and J by 6 bases, leaving 18 bases between them. Germline V gene data show CDR1 as WSHSY and CDR2 as SAAADI. CDR3 in DNA: TGCGCCAGCAAAAGGGCCAGGGAATATAATGGCTACACCTTC. It specifies CASKRAREYNGYTF.

The V gene is TRBV5-4, the J gene TRBJ2-7; the D gene is possibly TRBD2 (7 bases). This CDR3 contains 16 residues. Germline V lookup: CDR1 SGHNT, CDR2 YYREEE (reference sequence). V was pared by 4 bases and J by 6 bases, with 23 bases between. Written as DNA, the CDR3 is TGTGCCAGCAGCCCGACGACAGGAAGGGGGGGCGGCGAGCAGTACTTC. Its protein is CASSPTTGRGGGEQYF.

The chain joins TRBV6-5 to TRBJ1-3, with D possibly being TRBD1 (6 bases). V was cut by 6 bases and J by 6 bases, with 12 bases left in between. CDR3 size: 13 residues. The germline CDR1 and CDR2 sequences are MNHEY and SVGAGI. The CDR3 region is CASRSGQLNTIYF. CDR3 bases: TGTGCCAGCAGGAGCGGACAGTTAAACACCATATATTTT.